Included here is one T cell receptor (beta chain) sequence, with context. These data belong to a study of blood T cell repertoires in COVID-19. Whole-study context: Acute and convalescent COVID-19 specimens originated in the United States, Italy and Spain. Sample material is recorded as cDNA or gDNA derived from T cells, B-cell-depleted T cells, or PBMCs.

This CDR3 spans 15 amino acids. V lost 0 bases, J lost 2 bases, and 5 bases stayed unmatched. Per germline, CDR1 SGHRS and CDR2 YFSETQ. Methods used by the authors: It was from reference gene primer amplification that nucleated cell counts were estimated. Sequencing was performed with immunoSEQ multiplex PCR; in TCRdb, only in-frame clones are kept and a portion is missing. The V and J calls and clone size are taken from that table; D and trimming were inferred from the DNA. There are 200,000 to 250,000 clones in the sample; 70% to 90% occur only once, and approximately 2.6% lies in the top ten. This TCR derives from a man aged 50 to 59 who had recovered from COVID-19. The sequenced sample consisted of peripheral blood. V and J are TRBV5-1 and TRBJ2-7, with 7 bases fitting TRBD2. This CDR3 reads CASSLAGGHTYEQYF. The DNA of the CDR3 is TGCGCCAGCAGCTTGGCGGGAGGCCACACCTACGAGCAGTACTTC. The full variable domain, in which reference TRBV5-1 and TRBJ2-7 provide the parts outside the CDR3, is KAGVTQTPRYLIKTRGQQVTLSCSPISGHRSVSWYQQTPGQGLQFLFEYFSETQRNKGNFPGRFSGRQFSNSRSEMNVSTLELGDSALYLCASSLAGGHTYEQYFGPGTRLTVT.